The 27 T cell receptor beta chains in this list originate from one sample, sequenced in a study of cytomegalovirus exposure and HLA in healthy donors. The study ran its PCR with 60 Vbeta and 13 Jbeta primers. Here immunoSEQ multiplex PCR was the method, and the copy in TCRdb shows in-frame clones only, minus some. The sample carries around 120,000 clones, 83% recorded once. The sequencing sample was made of PBMCs. The receptors derive from a girl aged 2 to 9 in good health and CMV-seronegative.

The CDR3 bases are TGCGCCAGCAGCCAAGATTTTCAGGGGTCCGCCTACGAGCAGTACTTC. This codes for CASSQDFQGSAYEQYF. This chain connects TRBV4-3 to TRBJ2-7; weak D call: TRBD1 (6 bases). Germline V lookup: CDR1 LGHNA, CDR2 YSLEER. This CDR3 has 16 amino acids. The V end lost 0 bases, the J end lost 2 bases, and 14 bases lay between the germline ends.

This chain joins TRBV5-4 and TRBJ2-5; weak D call: TRBD2 (7 bases). V dropped 4 bases and J dropped 11 bases, with 24 bases sitting between them. The CDR3 covers 15 residues. Germline V gene data show CDR1 as SGHNT and CDR2 as YYREEE (reference sequence). The CDR3 region has the DNA TGTGCCAGCAGCCAGCAACTGGGGGAGGGGGATGAGCAGTACTTC. Translated, it gives CASSQQLGEGDEQYF.

The gene calls are TRBV30 and TRBJ2-7, with TRBD1 identical over 11 bases. This CDR3 is built from 20 residues. Germline trimming cut 2 bases from V and 4 bases from J; bases unmatched to any gene: 22. From germline, CDR1 is GTSNPN and CDR2 SVGIG (reference sequence). CDR3: CAWSIKPGALPGQGVYEQYF. The CDR3 nucleotides read TGTGCCTGGAGTATTAAACCGGGGGCACTTCCGGGACAGGGGGTATACGAGCAGTACTTC.

This clone was seen only once. The V gene is TRBV5-1, the J gene TRBJ2-5; 8 positions agree with TRBD2. The CDR3 covers 17 residues. Germline lookup yields CDR1 SGHRS and CDR2 YFSETQ. With 3 bases clipped from V and 2 bases from J, the junction kept 12 bases outside the gene matches. In nucleotides, the CDR3 is TGCGCCAGCAGCTGGGCCGGGAGGGGGGCCGCTCAAGAGACCCAGTACTTC. Residues: CASSWAGRGAAQETQYF.

The chain is built from TRBV7-3 and TRBJ2-7; 7 bases fit TRBD1. The CDR3 contains 12 residues. The germline V gene encodes CDR1 SGHTA and CDR2 FQGTGA. V was pared by 6 bases and J by 4 bases, with 3 bases of the junction left unmatched. The CDR3, as DNA: TGTGCCAGCAGACCGGGACAGTACGAGCAGTACTTC. This sequence encodes CASRPGQYEQYF.

V and J are TRBV5-6 and TRBJ1-1; weak D call: TRBD1 (6 bases). The V end lost 0 bases, the J end lost 2 bases, and 11 bases lay between the germline ends. The CDR3 loop spans 15 amino acids. Looked up from germline, CDR1 is SGHDT and CDR2 is YYEEEE. The CDR3 sequence: CASSLGPGGNTEAFF. The CDR3 DNA is TGTGCCAGCAGCTTGGGCCCGGGGGGCAACACTGAAGCTTTCTTT.

This clone was seen just once. The chain joins TRBV20-1 to TRBJ2-1, with D unclear. Trimming cost V 0 bases and J 12 bases, with 9 bases left between them. The CDR3 extends over 11 amino acids. Germline lookup yields CDR1 DFQATT and CDR2 SNEGSKA (reference sequence). The CDR3 DNA follows: TGCAGTGCTAGAGATCCTCTAGTGCAGTTCTTC. The encoded protein is CSARDPLVQFF.

As concerns this clone: This sample includes further DNA sequences coding for the same CDR3. The J gene is TRBJ2-1, the V gene TRBV27; 8 bases are a match to TRBD2. Looked up from germline, CDR1 is MNHEY and CDR2 is SMNVEV (reference sequence). The ends lost 5 bases at V and 0 bases at J; junction bases unmatched: 3. The CDR3 totals 15 residues. The CDR3 reads CASSPGTSSYNEQFF. The CDR3 DNA reads TGTGCCAGCAGTCCCGGGACTAGCTCCTACAATGAGCAGTTCTTC.

This chain links TRBV11-2 with TRBJ1-4; 7 bases line up with TRBD1. V lost 5 bases and J lost 5; bases outside the gene matches: 8. Germline V CDR1 and CDR2: SGHAT, FQNNGV. The CDR3 runs 15 residues. DNA of the CDR3: TGTGCCAGCAGCCCCGTGGGGACAGACAATGAAAAACTGTTTTTT. Protein product: CASSPVGTDNEKLFF.

The chain joins TRBV19 to TRBJ1-2; D unclear. The CDR3 runs to 14 residues. Germline values: CDR1 LNHDA, CDR2 SQIVND (reference sequence). The V gene lost 2 bases and the J gene lost 3 bases, with 10 bases spanning the gap. The CDR3 DNA sequence: TGTGCCAGTAGTATATATGAGGGATACTATGGCTACACCTTC. As protein: CASSIYEGYYGYTF.

J is TRBJ2-3 and V is TRBV30; D is possibly TRBD2 (6 bases). In germline, CDR1 is GTSNPN, CDR2 SVGIG (reference sequence). The CDR3 has 16 residues. In DNA form, the CDR3 reads TGTGCTAGGAACTATAACGCGGGGCCTAGCACAGATACGCAGTATTTT. It yields the protein CARNYNAGPSTDTQYF.

This chain uses TRBV28 with TRBJ1-1, with TRBD1 identical over 8 bases. This CDR3 has 16 amino acids. Losses at the gene ends were 3 bases for V and 4 bases for J; bases not matched to a gene: 10. Germline V gene lookup returns CDR1 MDHEN and CDR2 SYDVKM. DNA of the CDR3: TGTGCCAGCAGTTTGTCGGACAGGGTATATGGCACTGAAGCTTTCTTT. Protein: CASSLSDRVYGTEAFF.

The gene calls are TRBV9 and TRBJ2-1, with 8 bases identical to TRBD2. With 6 bases clipped from V and 8 bases from J, the junction kept 13 bases outside the gene matches. CDR1 is SGDLS, CDR2 YYNGEE, per germline. The CDR3 loop spans 15 amino acids. The CDR3 nucleotides are TGTGCCAGCACACATAGCGGGAACCCCCACGATGAGCAGTTCTTC. Amino acids: CASTHSGNPHDEQFF.

The chain is built from TRBV7-2 and TRBJ2-7; maybe TRBD2 (5 bases). The ends were cut back, 2 bases at V and 2 bases at J, with 19 bases in the middle. Germline V gives CDR1 SGHTA, CDR2 FQGNSA. This CDR3 has 17 amino acids. CDR3 amino acids: CASSLKEGTSWAYEQYF. Here the CDR3 DNA reads TGTGCCAGCAGCTTAAAGGAAGGCACTAGTTGGGCCTACGAGCAGTACTTC.

The chain is built from TRBV12-2 and TRBJ2-1; the tabulated D call, TRBD2, remains unverified against the DNA. TRBV12-2 is marked as a pseudogene. The CDR3 length is 16 residues. DNA of the CDR3: TGTGCAAGTCGCTTAGTAGCGGGGGGGCCCTACAATGAGCAGTTCTTC. Its translation: CASRLVAGGPYNEQFF.

The CDR3 DNA sequence: TGTGCCAGCAGCGTAGAGGGCGGGGGACTATACAATGAGCAGTTCTTC. Protein sequence: CASSVEGGGLYNEQFF. The gene calls are TRBV9 and TRBJ2-1, with TRBD2 matching over 7 bases. Trimming at V came to 0 bases and at J to 4 bases, leaving 7 bases not matched to a gene. The germline CDR1 and CDR2 sequences are SGDLS and YYNGEE. The CDR3 has 16 residues.

The V gene is TRBV13, the J gene TRBJ2-5, with a possible D match to TRBD1 (6 bases). Germline V gene sequence: CDR1 PRHDT, CDR2 FYEKMQ (reference sequence). The V end was cut by 5 bases, the J end by 2 bases, with 12 bases between. The CDR3 has 14 amino acids. The CDR3 DNA follows: TGTGCCAGCAGCCAGGGACACAATCAAGAGACCCAGTACTTC. It translates to CASSQGHNQETQYF.

This chain links TRBV7-9 with TRBJ2-1; 8 bases fit TRBD2. After removal of 3 bases from V and 8 bases from J, the junction contained 9 bases not matched to a gene. The CDR3 runs to 15 residues. CDR1 is SEHNR and CDR2 is FQNEAQ in the germline V gene (reference sequence). The chain's CDR3 is CASSLGTGGLYEQFF. CDR3 DNA sequence: TGTGCCAGCAGCTTGGGAACGGGAGGGCTCTATGAGCAGTTCTTC.

The chain links TRBV7-9 to TRBJ2-3; the match to TRBD2 covers 13 bases. The length of the CDR3 is 16 residues. V lost 5 bases and J lost 2; bases outside the gene matches: 4. CDR1 is SEHNR, CDR2 FQNEAQ, per germline (reference sequence). CDR3 sequence reads: CASSPGLAGLTDTQYF. Here the CDR3 DNA reads TGTGCCAGCAGCCCGGGACTAGCGGGACTCACAGATACGCAGTATTTT.

The V and J genes are TRBV25-1 and TRBJ1-5; D is possibly TRBD1 (5 bases). V gave up 4 bases and J gave up 2 bases, with 12 bases separating them. The CDR3 sequence is 15 residues long. The germline CDR1 and CDR2 sequences are MGHDK and SYGVNS. CDR3 region: CASSAQGRGNQPQHF. CDR3 DNA: TGTGCCAGCAGTGCCCAGGGTCGGGGCAATCAGCCCCAGCATTTT.

This clone was counted once. This chain uses TRBV28 with TRBJ2-5, with 9 bases fitting TRBD2. The CDR3 consists of 14 residues. Germline CDR1 and CDR2: MDHEN and SYDVKM. The ends lost 7 bases at V and 0 bases at J; junction bases unmatched: 3. CDR3 nucleotide sequence: TGTGCCAGCATGACTAGCGGACACCAAGAGACCCAGTACTTC. Translating it yields CASMTSGHQETQYF.

This chain connects TRBV27 to TRBJ1-2; 9 nucleotides match TRBD1. This CDR3 is built from 15 residues. The V segment lost 5 bases and the J segment 8 bases; nucleotides outside the gene matches: 12. In germline, CDR1 is MNHEY, CDR2 SMNVEV (reference sequence). The CDR3 DNA sequence: TGTGCCAGCAGTCCCCGGGACAGGGACCCTAGGGGCTACACCTTC. This gives the protein CASSPRDRDPRGYTF.

The J gene is TRBJ2-5, the V gene TRBV27; a weak D match, TRBD1 (7 bases). The germline V gene has CDR1 MNHEY and CDR2 SMNVEV (reference sequence). Trimming shortened V by 2 bases and J by 4 bases, and 20 bases separated the two germline ends. The CDR3 has 17 amino acids. The CDR3 region is CASSLKGALTAGETQYF. Here the CDR3 DNA reads TGTGCCAGCAGTTTAAAGGGGGCGCTTACAGCGGGAGAGACCCAGTACTTC.

The rearrangement joins TRBV19 to TRBJ1-2; D remains unclear. The V gene's germline CDR1 is LNHDA and CDR2 SQIVND (reference sequence). This CDR3 spans 11 amino acids. The V end lost 9 bases, the J end lost 6 bases, and 11 bases lay between the germline ends. For the CDR3, the DNA is TGTGCCAGCCAAACGGCGGATGGCTACACCTTC. Translating gives CASQTADGYTF.

The chain joins TRBV19 to TRBJ2-1; TRBD1 might be the D (6 bases). CDR1 LNHDA and CDR2 SQIVND come from the germline V gene (reference sequence). V shed 4 bases and J shed 4 bases, with 14 bases lying between them. CDR3 length: 15 amino acids. CDR3 in DNA: TGTGCCAGTAGTACAGTACAGGGATTTTACAATGAGCAGTTCTTC. This gives the protein CASSTVQGFYNEQFF. Supplemented by reference TRBV19 and TRBJ2-1, the full variable domain reads DGGITQSPKYLFRKEGQNVTLSCEQNLNHDAMYWYRQDPGQGLRLIYYSQIVNDFQKGDIAEGYSVSREKKESFPLTVTSAQKNPTAFYLCASSTVQGFYNEQFFGPGTRLTVL.

The chain recombines TRBV5-3 with TRBJ2-1; 7 bases are a match to TRBD2. TRBV5-3 is an ORF, with its function uncertain. The CDR3 has 13 amino acids. V trimming: 4 bases; J trimming: 7 bases; junction bases outside the gene matches: 5. The CDR3 spells CARSGGSKNEQFF. The CDR3 region has the DNA TGTGCCAGAAGCGGCGGGAGTAAAAATGAGCAGTTCTTC.

The chain is built from TRBV18 and TRBJ1-4; D uncertain. V lost 3 bases and J lost 6, with 14 bases in between. Germline V gene data show CDR1 as KGHSH and CDR2 as LQKENI. The CDR3 has 15 residues. The CDR3 loop reads CASSPFPVTDEKLFF. The CDR3 bases are TGTGCCAGCTCACCGTTTCCGGTCACAGATGAAAAACTGTTTTTT.